These 17 T cell receptor beta chains came from one sample sequenced in a study of blood T cell repertoires in COVID-19. Only in-frame clones appear in the TCRdb table, and some are missing; sequencing was by immunoSEQ multiplex PCR. The table has under 300,000 clones, 85% to 90% seen once. The material sequenced was peripheral blood. The origin of the receptors is a woman between 65 and 79 years old with active or convalescent COVID-19.

The chain carries TRBV7-9 and TRBJ2-2; 7 bases map to TRBD2. V trimming: 11 bases; J trimming: 6 bases; junction bases outside the gene matches: 6. Germline-derived CDR1 and CDR2 are SEHNR and FQNEAQ (reference sequence). The CDR3 has 12 residues. CDR3 bases: TGTGCCTTTCCACGGGGGGCCGGGGAGCTGTTTTTT. As protein: CAFPRGAGELFF.

The chain combines TRBV10-1 with TRBJ2-1, with TRBD1 as a possible D gene (5 bases). CDR1 and CDR2 (germline): WNHNN, SYGVQD (reference sequence). The CDR3 runs 12 residues. V shed 5 bases and J shed 9 bases, with 11 bases lying between them. The CDR3 sequence: CASSPGWSEQFF. Here the CDR3 DNA reads TGCGCCAGCAGTCCAGGGTGGAGTGAGCAGTTCTTC.

V is TRBV3-1 (or the pseudogene TRBV3-2) and J is TRBJ1-3, with TRBD1 identical over 7 bases. V lost 6 bases to trimming and J lost 3 bases; unmatched junction nucleotides: 5. The CDR3 has 14 amino acids. From germline, CDR1 is LGHDT and CDR2 YNNKEL (reference sequence). The CDR3: CASSTTGDGNTIYF. CDR3 DNA sequence: TGTGCCAGCAGTACTACAGGGGATGGAAACACCATATATTTT.

The genes are TRBV15 and TRBJ1-4, with D possibly matching TRBD1 (5 bases). This CDR3 comprises 13 residues. Trimming cost V 3 bases and J 8 bases, with 10 bases left between them. CDR1 and CDR2 (germline): LNHNV, YYDKDF (reference sequence). CDR3 residues: CATSSTGGEKLFF. CDR3 coding DNA: TGTGCCACCAGCAGCACCGGGGGGGAAAAACTGTTTTTT.

Note on this clone: The same CDR3 is also encoded by other DNA sequences in this sample. The CDR3 sequence: CAIRGGPNTEAFF. CDR3 coding DNA: TGTGCCATCAGGGGGGGTCCGAACACTGAAGCTTTCTTT. The V and J genes are TRBV10-3 and TRBJ1-1, with D perhaps matching TRBD1 (5 bases). The CDR3 sequence is 13 residues long. The germline CDR1 and CDR2 sequences are ENHRY and SYGVKD. V dropped 6 bases and J dropped 1 base, with 9 bases sitting between them.

The chain has TRBV7-9 and TRBJ1-1; no clear D gene. CDR3 length: 14 residues. The V gene lost 1 base and the J gene lost 5 bases, with 11 bases spanning the gap. From germline, CDR1 is SEHNR and CDR2 FQNEAQ (reference sequence). The chain's CDR3 is CASSLVQTGTEAFF. For the CDR3, the DNA is TGTGCCAGCAGCTTAGTCCAGACCGGGACTGAAGCTTTCTTT. The variable domain in full, completed from reference TRBV7-9 and TRBJ1-1, reads DTGVSQNPRHKITKRGQNVTFRCDPISEHNRLYWYRQTLGQGPEFLTYFQNEAQLEKSRLLSDRFSAERPKGSFSTLEIQRTEQGDSAMYLCASSLVQTGTEAFFGQGTRLTVV.

This rearrangement joins TRBV28 to TRBJ2-1; D remains unclear. V lost 4 bases and J 2 bases, leaving 6 bases between the germline ends. The germline gives CDR1 MDHEN, CDR2 SYDVKM. The CDR3 is 13 residues long. The CDR3 region is CASSYDTYNEQFF. The CDR3 DNA follows: TGTGCCAGCAGTTACGACACCTACAATGAGCAGTTCTTC.

This chain joins TRBV18 and TRBJ2-5; perhaps TRBD2 as D (6 bases). Trimming removed 5 bases at V and 5 bases at J, with 18 bases between. Per germline, CDR1 KGHSH and CDR2 LQKENI. This CDR3 is 15 amino acids long. The CDR3 is CASSDRHLGGETQYF. The CDR3 DNA reads TGTGCCAGCTCAGATCGACACCTAGGAGGGGAGACCCAGTACTTC.

The chain recombines TRBV5-1 with TRBJ1-1, with 10 bases aligning to TRBD1. The germline V gene encodes CDR1 SGHRS and CDR2 YFSETQ. The V segment lost 7 bases and the J segment 6 bases; nucleotides outside the gene matches: 6. This CDR3 has 13 amino acids. CDR3 coding DNA: TGCGCCAGCTCGACAGGGGGCAAATCTGAAGCTTTCTTT. Translating it yields CASSTGGKSEAFF.

This chain connects TRBV19 to TRBJ1-5, with D perhaps matching TRBD1 (6 bases). CDR3 length: 16 amino acids. Germline CDR1 LNHDA, CDR2 SQIVND (reference sequence). V lost 2 bases and J 4 bases, leaving 15 bases between the germline ends. The CDR3 nucleotides read TGTGCCAGTAGTATAAGCCCCCGACAGGAGAATCAGCCCCAGCATTTT. As protein: CASSISPRQENQPQHF.

V is TRBV18 and J is TRBJ1-4; possible D gene TRBD1, 5 bases. CDR3 size: 17 residues. The ends were cut back, 2 bases at V and 0 bases at J, with 13 bases in the middle. Germline V gene data show CDR1 as KGHSH and CDR2 as LQKENI. The CDR3 reads CASSPMPTGATNEKLFF. The CDR3, as DNA: TGTGCCAGCTCACCAATGCCCACAGGAGCAACTAATGAAAAACTGTTTTTT.

The CDR3: CASSIQGTNTGELFF. In nucleotides, the CDR3 is TGTGCCAGTAGTATACAGGGTACCAACACCGGGGAGCTGTTTTTT. The V and J genes are TRBV19 and TRBJ2-2; D perhaps matches TRBD1 (5 bases). This CDR3 comprises 15 residues. Trimming pared 2 bases from V and 2 bases from J, leaving 9 bases between. Germline V lookup: CDR1 LNHDA, CDR2 SQIVND (reference sequence).

The chain is built from TRBV10-1 and TRBJ2-7, with D perhaps TRBD1 (6 bases). The CDR3 length is 13 residues. Trimming shortened V by 0 bases and J by 8 bases, and 11 bases separated the two germline ends. Germline assignment: CDR1 WNHNN and CDR2 SYGVQD (reference sequence). The CDR3 DNA is TGCGCCAGCAGTGAGTCGGGGGCTAGGAAGCAGTACTTC. It specifies CASSESGARKQYF.

The V and J genes are TRBV25-1 and TRBJ1-2; TRBD1 is a possible D gene (6 bases). Deletions cut 2 bases from V and 4 bases from J, with 14 bases between. The CDR3 contains 15 residues. Looked up from germline, CDR1 is MGHDK and CDR2 is SYGVNS. CDR3 sequence reads: CASSETGLLGYGYTF. For the CDR3, the DNA is TGTGCCAGCAGTGAAACAGGGCTTCTAGGCTATGGCTACACCTTC.

The rearrangement links TRBV3-1 (or the pseudogene TRBV3-2) to TRBJ2-3; 12 nucleotides line up with TRBD2. This CDR3 comprises 16 residues. J was trimmed by 2 bases and V by 4 bases; bases with no gene match: 4. In germline, CDR1 is LGHDT, CDR2 YNNKEL (reference sequence). The CDR3 is CASSLTSGGPTDTQYF. The CDR3 DNA is TGTGCCAGCAGCCTGACTAGCGGGGGACCCACAGATACGCAGTATTTT.

This clone came up once. The chain recombines TRBV4-3 with TRBJ1-6; TRBD1 might be the D (6 bases). Germline V gene data show CDR1 as LGHNA and CDR2 as YSLEER. With 0 bases removed from V and 7 bases from J, the gap between germline ends came to 7 bases. The CDR3 totals 14 residues. CDR3 bases: TGCGCCAGCAGCCAAGAAGGACAGAATTCACCCCTCCACTTT. Encoded protein: CASSQEGQNSPLHF.

This clone was detected a few times. The chain links TRBV18 to TRBJ1-2, with a weak D call TRBD1 (6 bases). V lost 3 bases, J lost 8 bases, and 13 bases lay in between. The CDR3 runs 13 residues. The V gene's germline CDR1 is KGHSH and CDR2 LQKENI. This chain's CDR3 is CASSPNRDGGYTF. The CDR3, as DNA: TGTGCCAGCTCACCCAACAGGGATGGCGGCTACACCTTC.